The next 7 T cell receptor beta chains were all read from a single sample in a study of T cell responses to AZD1222 COVID-19 vaccine. Profiled with immunoSEQ multiplex PCR; TCRdb holds only in-frame clones, not every one. The profile shows fewer than 110,000 clones, around 91% of them singletons. This material consisted of peripheral blood, taken on day 0 of AZD1222 vaccination. These receptors were obtained from an adult in good health.

The chain combines TRBV28 with TRBJ2-3; 7 bases line up with TRBD2. Unmatched junction bases numbered 11, after V lost 9 bases and J lost 5 bases. The germline V gene encodes CDR1 MDHEN and CDR2 SYDVKM. The length of the CDR3 is 14 residues. CDR3 amino acids: CASAAWEGGDTQYF. The CDR3 DNA is TGTGCCAGTGCGGCGTGGGAGGGAGGAGATACGCAGTATTTT.

The rearrangement uses TRBV7-3 and TRBJ2-1, with 7 bases lining up with TRBD2. The germline V gene has CDR1 SGHTA and CDR2 FQGTGA. The length of the CDR3 is 15 residues. The V gene end was trimmed by 1 base and the J gene end by 4 bases; junction bases not matched to a gene: 4. In DNA form, the CDR3 reads TGTGCCAGCAGCTTAAGCGGGAGTGATTACAATGAGCAGTTCTTC. It yields the protein CASSLSGSDYNEQFF.

The genes are TRBV5-1 and TRBJ1-2, with TRBD1 matching over 7 bases. Germline V gene data show CDR1 as SGHRS and CDR2 as YFSETQ. The CDR3 totals 15 residues. V trimming: 4 bases; J trimming: 2 bases; junction bases outside the gene matches: 8. CDR3 coding DNA: TGCGCCAGCAGCGTTACAGGGGCGAAGAACTATGGCTACACCTTC. Its protein is CASSVTGAKNYGYTF.

V usage is TRBV28 and J usage is TRBJ2-1, with TRBD2 matching 7 bases. Germline CDR1 MDHEN, CDR2 SYDVKM. Trimming cost V 1 base and J 3 bases; bases outside gene matches: 6. CDR3 size: 16 residues. This CDR3 is CASSLLSGGIYNEQFF. The CDR3 nucleotides read TGTGCCAGCAGTTTATTATCGGGAGGAATCTACAATGAGCAGTTCTTC.

The chain uses TRBV18 and TRBJ1-2; D not resolved. CDR3 length: 12 amino acids. The germline CDR1 and CDR2 sequences are KGHSH and LQKENI. Trimming left V 6 bases short and J 1 base short, with 6 bases between. This CDR3 reads CASSRGNYGYTF. The CDR3 DNA is TGTGCCAGCTCCCGGGGTAACTATGGCTACACCTTC.

This chain links TRBV5-4 with TRBJ2-5; 8 bases fit TRBD1. The CDR3 spans 15 residues. Per the germline V gene, CDR1 is SGHNT and CDR2 is YYREEE (reference sequence). Trimming took 9 bases from V and 2 from J; bases not matched to a gene: 12. The CDR3 reads CATRDRGRLQETQYF. The CDR3 coding sequence is TGTGCCACCCGAGACAGGGGAAGGTTACAAGAGACCCAGTACTTC.

A few counts support this clone. The chain carries TRBV28 and TRBJ1-6; TRBD1 matches 7 bases. The CDR3 loop spans 14 amino acids. After removal of 8 bases from V and 8 bases from J, the junction contained 9 bases not matched to a gene. Germline V gene data show CDR1 as MDHEN and CDR2 as SYDVKM. For the CDR3, the DNA is TGTGCCAGCCGCCTACGGGACAGTTATTCACCCCTCCACTTT. Protein: CASRLRDSYSPLHF.